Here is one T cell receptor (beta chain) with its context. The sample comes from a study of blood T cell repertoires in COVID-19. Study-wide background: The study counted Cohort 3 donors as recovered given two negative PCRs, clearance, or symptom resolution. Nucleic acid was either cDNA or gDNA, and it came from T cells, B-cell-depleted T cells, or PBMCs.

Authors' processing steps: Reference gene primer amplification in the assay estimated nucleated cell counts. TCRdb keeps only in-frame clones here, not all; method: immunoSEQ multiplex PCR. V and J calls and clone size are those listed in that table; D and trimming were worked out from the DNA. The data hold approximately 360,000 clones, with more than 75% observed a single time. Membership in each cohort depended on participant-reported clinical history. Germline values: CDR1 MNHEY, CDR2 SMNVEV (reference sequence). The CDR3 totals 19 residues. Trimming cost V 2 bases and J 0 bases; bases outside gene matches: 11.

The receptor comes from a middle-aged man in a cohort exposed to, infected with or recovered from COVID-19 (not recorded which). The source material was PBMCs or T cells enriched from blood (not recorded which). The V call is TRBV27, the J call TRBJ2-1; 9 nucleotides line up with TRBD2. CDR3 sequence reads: CASSLDSASGKSSYNEQFF. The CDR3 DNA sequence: TGTGCCAGCAGTTTAGATTCGGCTAGCGGGAAGAGCTCCTACAATGAGCAGTTCTTC.